The 3 T cell receptor beta chains below all came from one sample that was sequenced in a study of shared clonotypes between healthy human individuals. Naive-designated CD8 cells lacked CD45RO, were positively enriched for CCR7, and omitted terminally differentiated effector memory CD45RA+ cells. Profiled with immunoSEQ multiplex PCR; TCRdb holds only in-frame clones, not every one. Here the sample spans about 2,200,000 clones, about 93% being singletons. Sequenced sample: naive CD8+ T cells from PBMCs. All receptors come from a man between 18 and 29 years old in good health. Some clones in this sample may be carry-over from other donors' samples.

V and J are TRBV6-5 and TRBJ1-2; no clear D gene. Germline V CDR1 and CDR2: MNHEY, SVGAGI. Trimming took 6 bases from V and 3 from J, leaving 11 bases between them. The CDR3 is 13 amino acids. CDR3 loop: CASRGGFYYGYTF. CDR3 coding DNA: TGTGCCAGCAGGGGAGGGTTCTACTATGGCTACACCTTC.

The genes are TRBV9 and TRBJ1-1; the D gene is possibly TRBD1 (6 bases). The CDR3 runs to 13 residues. Germline assignment: CDR1 SGDLS and CDR2 YYNGEE. The V gene lost 5 bases and the J gene lost 2 bases, with 10 bases spanning the gap. CDR3 DNA sequence: TGTGCCAGCAGTAACAGGGATAACACTGAAGCTTTCTTT. It encodes CASSNRDNTEAFF.

The chain carries TRBV4-1 and TRBJ2-5, with 12 bases lining up with TRBD1. Germline CDR1 MGHRA, CDR2 YSYEKL. V was pared by 2 bases and J by 4 bases, with 2 bases of the junction left unmatched. CDR3 length: 15 amino acids. The CDR3 DNA reads TGCGCCAGCAGCCAACGGGACAGGGGGCGAGAGACCCAGTACTTC. Translation gives CASSQRDRGRETQYF.